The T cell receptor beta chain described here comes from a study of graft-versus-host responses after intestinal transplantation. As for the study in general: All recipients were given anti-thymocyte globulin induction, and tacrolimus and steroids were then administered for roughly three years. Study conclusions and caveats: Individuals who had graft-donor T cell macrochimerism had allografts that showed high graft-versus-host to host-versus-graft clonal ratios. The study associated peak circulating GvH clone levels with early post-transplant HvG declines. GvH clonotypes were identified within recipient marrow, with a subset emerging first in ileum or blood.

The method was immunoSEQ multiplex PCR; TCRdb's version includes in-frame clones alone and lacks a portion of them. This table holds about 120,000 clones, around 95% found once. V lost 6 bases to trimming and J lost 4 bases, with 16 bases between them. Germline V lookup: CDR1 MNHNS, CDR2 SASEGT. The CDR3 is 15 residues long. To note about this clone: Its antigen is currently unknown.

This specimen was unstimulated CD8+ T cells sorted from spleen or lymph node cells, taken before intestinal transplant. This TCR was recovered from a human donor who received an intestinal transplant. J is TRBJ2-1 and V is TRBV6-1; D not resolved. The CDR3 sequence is CASRTLGREYNEQFF. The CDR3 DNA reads TGTGCCAGCAGGACGCTCGGGCGAGAATACAATGAGCAGTTCTTC.